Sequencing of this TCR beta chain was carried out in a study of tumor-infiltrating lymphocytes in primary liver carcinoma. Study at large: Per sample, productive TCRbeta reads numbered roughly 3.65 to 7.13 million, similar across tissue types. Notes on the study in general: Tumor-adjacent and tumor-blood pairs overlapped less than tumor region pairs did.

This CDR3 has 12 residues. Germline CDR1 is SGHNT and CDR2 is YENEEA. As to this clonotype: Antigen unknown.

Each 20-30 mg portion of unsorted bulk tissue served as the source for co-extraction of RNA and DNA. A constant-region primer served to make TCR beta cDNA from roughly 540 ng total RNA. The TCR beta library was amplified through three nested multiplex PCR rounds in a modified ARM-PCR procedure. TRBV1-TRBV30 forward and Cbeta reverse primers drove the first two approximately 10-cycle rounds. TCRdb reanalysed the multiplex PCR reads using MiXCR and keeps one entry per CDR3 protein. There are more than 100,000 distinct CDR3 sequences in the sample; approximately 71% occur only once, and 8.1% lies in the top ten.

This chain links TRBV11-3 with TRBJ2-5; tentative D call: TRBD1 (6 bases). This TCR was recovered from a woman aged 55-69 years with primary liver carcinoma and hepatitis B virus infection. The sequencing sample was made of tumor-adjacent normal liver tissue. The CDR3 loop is CTIGQGRETQYF. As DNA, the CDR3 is TGTACCATCGGGCAGGGGAGAGAGACCCAGTACTTC. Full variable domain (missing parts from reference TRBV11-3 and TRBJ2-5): EAGVVQSPRYKIIEKKQPVAFWCNPISGHNTLYWYLQNLGQGPELLIRYENEEAVDDSQLPKDRFSAERLKGVDSTLKIQPAELGDSAVYLCTIGQGRETQYFGPGTRLLVL.